A single sample gave rise to the 17 T cell receptor beta chains below, sequenced in a study of blood T cell repertoires in COVID-19. TCRdb's table, derived via immunoSEQ multiplex PCR, lists solely in-frame clones and lacks some. The data hold around 70,000 clones, with approximately 89% observed a single time. Material: peripheral blood. The receptors shown here come from a woman aged 55-69 years with active COVID-19.

The chain links TRBV2 to TRBJ2-1; 7 bases fit TRBD2. V shed 6 bases and J 5 bases; nucleotides not matched to a gene: 7. The CDR3 spans 14 residues. Germline V gene lookup returns CDR1 SNHLY and CDR2 FYNNEI. CDR3 bases: TGTGCCAGCAGCGAAACTAGCGACCACAATGAGCAGTTCTTC. It codes for CASSETSDHNEQFF. Filled out from reference TRBV2 and TRBJ2-1, the complete variable domain reads EPEVTQTPSHQVTQMGQEVILRCVPISNHLYFYWYRQILGQKVEFLVSFYNNEISEKSEIFDDQFSVERPDGSNFTLKIRSTKLEDSAMYFCASSETSDHNEQFFGPGTRLTVL.

The rearrangement uses TRBV29-1 and TRBJ1-1, with TRBD1 as a possible D gene (6 bases). V was clipped by 7 bases and J by 5 bases, with 20 bases between them. The germline CDR1 and CDR2 sequences are SQVTM and ANQGSEA. The CDR3 extends over 14 amino acids. The CDR3 DNA follows: TGCAGCGGGACAGACGATTTCTCTTTTACTGAAGCTTTCTTT. Translated, it gives CSGTDDFSFTEAFF.

The V and J genes are TRBV7-9 and TRBJ2-7; D not resolved. Germline V lookup: CDR1 SEHNR, CDR2 FQNEAQ (reference sequence). Trimming stripped 1 base from V and 3 bases from J, with 7 bases between. The CDR3 sequence is 13 residues long. The CDR3 sequence is CASSLDLVYEQYF. The CDR3 DNA reads as TGTGCCAGCAGCTTAGATCTAGTCTACGAGCAGTACTTC.

V and J are TRBV19 and TRBJ2-2; TRBD1 matches 11 bases. The germline CDR1 and CDR2 sequences are LNHDA and SQIVND (reference sequence). J was trimmed by 6 bases and V by 4 bases; bases with no gene match: 7. This CDR3 is built from 16 residues. This CDR3 reads CASSTGQGVIPGELFF. CDR3 nucleotide sequence: TGTGCCAGTAGTACGGGACAGGGGGTGATCCCCGGGGAGCTGTTTTTT.

The chain recombines TRBV6-5 with TRBJ2-5, with a tentative D call TRBD1 (6 bases). The CDR3 is made up of 16 amino acids. The V gene's germline CDR1 is MNHEY and CDR2 SVGAGI. Trimming shortened V by 4 bases and J by 5 bases, and 20 bases separated the two germline ends. The CDR3 nucleotides read TGTGCCAGCAGTTGGGGTCGGACAGTTCTTCAGGAGACCCAGTACTTC. Translation: CASSWGRTVLQETQYF.

The chain links TRBV2 to TRBJ2-7; D is perhaps TRBD1 (6 bases). Trimming stripped 10 bases from V and 2 bases from J, with 18 bases between. The CDR3 spans 14 residues. Germline assignment: CDR1 SNHLY and CDR2 FYNNEI. The CDR3 coding sequence is TGTGCCACGAACGTAAGACGACAGGCCTACGAGCAGTACTTC. Translating it yields CATNVRRQAYEQYF.

Worth noting for this clone: Other nucleotide sequences from this sample produce the same CDR3. This rearrangement joins TRBV19 to TRBJ1-1; 11 nucleotides line up with TRBD1. Germline assignment: CDR1 LNHDA and CDR2 SQIVND (reference sequence). Trimming removed 3 bases from V and 4 bases from J; junction bases left unmatched: 4. The CDR3 length is 15 residues. The CDR3 bases are TGTGCCAGTAGTATTGCCGGGACAGGGGGCACTGAAGCTTTCTTT. It specifies CASSIAGTGGTEAFF.

The chain recombines TRBV6-1 with TRBJ2-1; 9 bases map to TRBD2. There are 16 residues in the CDR3. V gave up 3 bases and J gave up 8 bases; unmatched junction bases: 11. Germline V gene lookup returns CDR1 MNHNS and CDR2 SASEGT. This CDR3 is CASSEAGLALFDEQFF. DNA for the CDR3: TGTGCCAGCAGTGAGGCCGGACTAGCGTTGTTCGATGAGCAGTTCTTC.

The gene calls are TRBV5-1 and TRBJ1-6, with 7 nucleotides matching TRBD1. Germline CDR1 SGHRS, CDR2 YFSETQ. The CDR3 length is 15 residues. With V trimmed by 4 bases and J by 10 bases, 11 bases remained unmatched. The CDR3 protein is CASSAETGRSSPLHF. In DNA, the CDR3 is TGCGCCAGCAGCGCCGAGACAGGGAGGTCCTCACCCCTCCACTTT.

The genes are TRBV19 and TRBJ2-1, with D perhaps matching TRBD2 (6 bases). Trimming pared 5 bases from V and 0 bases from J, leaving 14 bases between. CDR1 LNHDA and CDR2 SQIVND come from the germline V gene (reference sequence). The CDR3 covers 16 residues. In DNA form, the CDR3 reads TGTGCCAGTAGTTTGGTGCGGGGCGTCTCCTACAATGAGCAGTTCTTC. This translates into CASSLVRGVSYNEQFF.

V gene TRBV6-2 or TRBV6-3 combines with J gene TRBJ2-2; D call uncertain. CDR1 and CDR2 (germline): MNHEY, SVGEGT. V was trimmed by 5 bases and J by 5 bases, leaving 12 bases between them. The CDR3 runs 14 residues. As DNA, the CDR3 is TGTGCCAGCAGTGAGCCCCCAATGACCGGGGAGCTGTTTTTT. It translates to CASSEPPMTGELFF.

This chain uses TRBV28 with TRBJ2-1, with 7 bases matching TRBD2. The CDR3 is made up of 15 amino acids. Looked up from germline, CDR1 is MDHEN and CDR2 is SYDVKM. V shed 4 bases and J 4 bases; nucleotides not matched to a gene: 7. The CDR3 protein is CASSSGGSRYNEQFF. Written as DNA, the CDR3 is TGTGCCAGCAGTTCCGGCGGGAGTCGGTACAATGAGCAGTTCTTC.

V is TRBV9 and J is TRBJ1-1; 8 positions agree with TRBD1. The V segment lost 0 bases and the J segment 8 bases; nucleotides outside the gene matches: 24. The CDR3 loop spans 20 amino acids. Germline loops: CDR1 SGDLS, CDR2 YYNGEE. The DNA of the CDR3 is TGTGCCAGCAGCGTAGTTTGGCAGGGGGCTTTCTTAAGCCGACACCCCGAAGCTTTCTTT. Its translation is CASSVVWQGAFLSRHPEAFF.

The chain links TRBV18 to TRBJ1-3; D gene uncertain. The CDR3 runs to 16 residues. Germline CDR1 is KGHSH and CDR2 is LQKENI. Between the trimmed V and J ends, which lost 3 bases and 0 bases, there was a span of 12 bases. CDR3 loop: CASSPAAAISGNTIYF. DNA for the CDR3: TGTGCCAGCTCACCGGCTGCAGCGATCTCTGGAAACACCATATATTTT. The variable domain in full, completed from reference TRBV18 and TRBJ1-3, reads NAGVMQNPRHLVRRRGQEARLRCSPMKGHSHVYWYRQLPEEGLKFMVYLQKENIIDESGMPKERFSAEFPKEGPSILRIQQVVRGDSAAYFCASSPAAAISGNTIYFGEGSWLTVV.

The rearrangement joins TRBV7-2 to TRBJ2-5; 9 bases match TRBD2. V was pared by 1 base and J by 5 bases, with 14 bases of the junction left unmatched. Germline V gene sequence: CDR1 SGHTA, CDR2 FQGNSA. The CDR3 extends over 18 amino acids. CDR3 nucleotide sequence: TGTGCCAGCAGCTTAGTATCCAAAGCCGCTAGCGGGACCGAGACCCAGTACTTC. Translated, it gives CASSLVSKAASGTETQYF.

The V and J genes are TRBV6-2 or TRBV6-3 and TRBJ1-6; 7 nucleotides line up with TRBD1. CDR3 length: 16 residues. V shed 5 bases and J 7 bases; nucleotides not matched to a gene: 11. CDR1 is MNHEY and CDR2 is SVGEGT in the germline V gene. The CDR3 DNA sequence: TGTGCCAGCAGTCCCCCCCGGACAGGCATAAATTCACCCCTCCACTTT. Translating it yields CASSPPRTGINSPLHF.

This chain links TRBV7-9 with TRBJ2-1, with a tentative D call TRBD2 (6 bases). V lost 1 base, J lost 7 bases, and 17 bases lay in between. The CDR3 is made up of 16 amino acids. Germline CDR1 SEHNR, CDR2 FQNEAQ (reference sequence). For the CDR3, the DNA is TGTGCCAGCAGCTTAGTGGCAGGTGGGGGGAGTAATGAGCAGTTCTTC. Its protein product is CASSLVAGGGSNEQFF.